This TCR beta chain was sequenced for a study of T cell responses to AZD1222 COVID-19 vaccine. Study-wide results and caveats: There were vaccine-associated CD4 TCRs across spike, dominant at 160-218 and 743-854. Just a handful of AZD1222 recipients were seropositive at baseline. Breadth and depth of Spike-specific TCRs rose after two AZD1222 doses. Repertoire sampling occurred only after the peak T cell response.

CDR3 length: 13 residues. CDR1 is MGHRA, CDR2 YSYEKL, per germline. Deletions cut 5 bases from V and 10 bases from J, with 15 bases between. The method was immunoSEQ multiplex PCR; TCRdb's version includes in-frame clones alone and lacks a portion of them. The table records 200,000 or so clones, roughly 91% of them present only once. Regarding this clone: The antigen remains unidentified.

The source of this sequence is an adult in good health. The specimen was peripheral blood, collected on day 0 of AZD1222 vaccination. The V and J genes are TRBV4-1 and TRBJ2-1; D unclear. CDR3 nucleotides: TGCGCCAGCAGCAGCTCTAGACGCCCCGAGCAGTTCTTC. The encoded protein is CASSSSRRPEQFF.